This T cell receptor (beta chain) was obtained from a study of OX40 agonist ivuxolimab in advanced cancers. As for the study more broadly: The costimulatory receptor OX40 (CD134) was targeted by ivuxolimab, a fully human IgG2 agonistic monoclonal antibody. Intravenous ivuxolimab was administered to patients every 2 weeks at six dose levels: 0.01, 0.1, 0.3, 1.5, 3 and 10 mg/kg. Among the roughly 50 dose-escalation patients, around 20 had hepatocellular carcinoma, about 15 melanoma, 9 renal cell carcinoma and 9 head and neck cancer. The dose-escalation cohort was 82.7% male with a mean age of about 60 years, ranging from roughly 23 to 90. Patients were allowed to have had prior anti-PD-1, anti-PD-L1 or anti-CTLA-4 therapy, and approximately 40% of the dose-escalation patients had previously received checkpoint inhibitors. Partial responses occurred in three dose-escalation patients, of whom one had hepatocellular carcinoma and two had cutaneous melanoma. The point of sequencing TCRbeta in the periphery was to test whether ivuxolimab changed TCR sequence diversity and drove clonal T-cell expansion. The monotherapy dose-escalation portion (N of about 52 patients) of the phase I ivuxolimab trial is reported in the paper.

Overall results and qualifications from the work: Low levels of normalized T-cell clonal expansion were also seen in some nonresponding patients. In partial responders in the 0.1-3.0 mg/kg groups, normalized peripheral clonal expansion was found to be among the lowest, especially among CD8+ T cells. Antigen specificity was not determined for the clonally expanded peripheral T cells. Clonal expansion of both CD4+ and CD8+ blood T cells was observed from baseline to week 6 at doses 0.1 to 3.0 mg/kg. After ivuxolimab, more expanded clones were found on average in CD8+ T cells than in CD4+ T cells.

For this clone: Its target antigen remains unknown. Base qualities are not provided; no much larger clone lies one nucleotide away.

Taken from cysteine to phenylalanine, the CDR3 has 15 residues. CDR3 DNA only is kept here, 45 bases in frame from base 1. V loses 0 bases of germline sequence and J loses 4 bases, and the interval between the two ends is 10 bases. From the germline V gene, CDR1 is LGHNA and CDR2 is YSLEER. Patients with a history of autoimmune disease or receiving systemic immunosuppression were excluded from the trial. Peripheral blood for TCR sequencing was collected from all dose cohorts at baseline, on cycle 4 day 1, and on cycle 7 day 1. The samples were taken from a phase I, first-in-human, multicenter, open-label dose-escalation trial of ivuxolimab. Adults with locally advanced or metastatic melanoma, renal cell, hepatocellular, or head and neck squamous cell carcinoma were enrolled in the trial. Before TCR sequencing, CD4+ and CD8+ T cells were separately sorted from peripheral blood. For sequencing of the TCRbeta CDR3 region, genomic DNA was extracted from the sorted cells. The immunoSEQ Assay was used for sequencing of TCRbeta CDR3 regions. In TCRdb, the immuneACCESS table is reduced to in-frame sequences with V and J assigned. These tables do not hold every clone; where another copy was compared, an unresolved V gene accounts for under half, and the others remain unexplained. For this sample the table gives about 100,000 clones, of which about nine tenths were detected only once. Approximately 0.3% of the sample goes to the ten largest clones.

Rearrangement joined TRBV4-3 to TRBJ1-3, with the D segment identity uncertain. The receptor comes from an adult with an advanced solid tumor such as melanoma, head and neck, liver or kidney cancer. The input for sequencing was CD4+ or CD8+ T cells sorted from blood, taken in a trial of the OX40 agonist ivuxolimab. The CDR3 region has the sequence CASSQEFVPGNTIYF. Read as DNA, the sequence is TGCGCCAGCAGCCAAGAGTTTGTCCCCGGAAACACCATATATTTT.